One and the same sample provided the 19 T cell receptor beta chains below, sequenced in a study of blood T cell repertoires in COVID-19. Generated by immunoSEQ multiplex PCR, the TCRdb table keeps only in-frame clones and is missing some. This sample carries about 170,000 clones, over 65% of them seen once, and the ten largest clones take 3.5% to 5%. The sequencing sample was made of PBMCs or T cells enriched from blood (not recorded which). These receptors all stem from a woman between 45 and 65 years old who had recovered from COVID-19.

The V call is TRBV19, the J call TRBJ1-4; D call uncertain. With 7 bases removed from V and 3 bases from J, the gap between germline ends came to 15 bases. The germline CDR1 and CDR2 sequences are LNHDA and SQIVND (reference sequence). The CDR3 length is 15 residues. This CDR3 reads CASTGLPGANEKLFF. The CDR3 DNA reads TGTGCCAGTACTGGCCTCCCGGGAGCTAATGAAAAACTGTTTTTT.

The chain carries TRBV2 and TRBJ1-5; tentative D call: TRBD1 (5 bases). V lost 5 bases and J lost 7, with 15 bases in between. This CDR3 has 14 residues. The germline V gene encodes CDR1 SNHLY and CDR2 FYNNEI. In nucleotides, the CDR3 is TGTGCCAGCAGTCCCCTGGCAGGGATGCAGCCCCAGCATTTT. Its protein is CASSPLAGMQPQHF.

The sample holds one count of this clone. The chain employs TRBV18 and TRBJ2-7; D is uncertain. Deletions cut 5 bases from V and 4 bases from J, with 12 bases between. The CDR3 has 13 residues. Germline-derived CDR1 and CDR2 are KGHSH and LQKENI. This CDR3 reads CASSETALYEQYV. In DNA, the CDR3 is TGTGCCAGCTCAGAAACAGCATTATACGAGCAGTACGTC.

The V call is TRBV11-2, the J call TRBJ2-3, with no clear D. Trimming pared 4 bases from V and 14 bases from J, leaving 16 bases between. The CDR3 has 12 residues. The germline V gene encodes CDR1 SGHAT and CDR2 FQNNGV. The CDR3 DNA sequence: TGTGCCAGCAGCTCCAACTACGAAGGCGGGTATTTT. This sequence encodes CASSSNYEGGYF.

V usage is TRBV5-1 and J usage is TRBJ1-1, with D possibly matching TRBD1 (6 bases). This CDR3 is built from 11 residues. Trimming removed 3 bases at V and 12 bases at J, with 12 bases between. Germline V gives CDR1 SGHRS, CDR2 YFSETQ. The CDR3 sequence is CASSSRGLSFF. The CDR3 nucleotides read TGCGCCAGCAGCTCCAGGGGATTGTCTTTCTTT. The variable domain in full, with the rest retrieved from reference TRBV5-1 and TRBJ1-1, is KAGVTQTPRYLIKTRGQQVTLSCSPISGHRSVSWYQQTPGQGLQFLFEYFSETQRNKGNFPGRFSGRQFSNSRSEMNVSTLELGDSALYLCASSSRGLSFFGQGTRLTVV.

The genes are TRBV5-6 and TRBJ2-4; TRBD1 matches 10 bases. V was clipped by 4 bases and J by 7 bases; unmatched bases: 2. Germline CDR1 is SGHDT and CDR2 is YYEEEE. The CDR3 is 13 residues long. The chain's CDR3 is CASSRTGGNIQYF. In DNA form, the CDR3 reads TGTGCCAGCAGCCGGACAGGGGGGAACATTCAGTACTTC.

V is TRBV7-9 and J is TRBJ2-1; D may be TRBD2 (6 bases). CDR1 is SEHNR, CDR2 FQNEAQ, per germline (reference sequence). The V and J ends lost 10 bases and 7 bases respectively, with 17 bases between them. The CDR3 covers 13 residues. The CDR3 DNA reads as TGTGCCATTACCGGGACTTCCATAAATGAGCAGTTCTTC. This translates into CAITGTSINEQFF.

This chain uses TRBV30 with TRBJ2-3, with D maybe TRBD2 (6 bases). The CDR3 runs 16 residues. V gave up 2 bases and J gave up 6 bases, with 21 bases separating them. Germline loops: CDR1 GTSNPN, CDR2 SVGIG (reference sequence). The CDR3, as DNA: TGTGCCTGGAGTTCGGGGGACGGCGGAGCGAGGGATACGCAGTATTTT. Protein: CAWSSGDGGARDTQYF.

The chain uses TRBV2 and TRBJ1-1, with 9 bases matching TRBD1. The CDR3 consists of 14 residues. CDR1 is SNHLY, CDR2 FYNNEI, per germline. Trimming cost V 7 bases and J 0 bases; bases outside gene matches: 3. The DNA of the CDR3 is TGTGCCAGCAAATACAGGGGGCTGAACACTGAAGCTTTCTTT. Its translation is CASKYRGLNTEAFF.

For the CDR3, the DNA is TGTGCCAGCAGCGTGACTAGCGGGGGGGCCGGAGATACGCAGTATTTT. It translates to CASSVTSGGAGDTQYF. The chain recombines TRBV5-4 with TRBJ2-3, with 14 nucleotides matching TRBD2. V was clipped by 4 bases and J by 5 bases; unmatched bases: 6. This CDR3 comprises 16 residues. The germline V gene has CDR1 SGHNT and CDR2 YYREEE (reference sequence).

This chain joins TRBV11-2 and TRBJ1-3, with D perhaps matching TRBD1 (5 bases). CDR3 length: 15 residues. The V gene lost 2 bases and the J gene lost 0 bases, with 8 bases spanning the gap. The germline V gene has CDR1 SGHAT and CDR2 FQNNGV. Here the CDR3 reads CASSLQGSSGNTIYF. The CDR3 bases are TGTGCCAGCAGCTTACAGGGCAGCTCTGGAAACACCATATATTTT. The variable domain in full, with the rest retrieved from reference TRBV11-2 and TRBJ1-3, is EAGVAQSPRYKIIEKRQSVAFWCNPISGHATLYWYQQILGQGPKLLIQFQNNGVVDDSQLPKDRFSAERLKGVDSTLKIQPAKLEDSAVYLCASSLQGSSGNTIYFGEGSWLTVV.

The chain combines TRBV19 with TRBJ1-2; perhaps TRBD1 as D (6 bases). V was pared by 6 bases and J by 4 bases, with 15 bases between. CDR1 is LNHDA and CDR2 is SQIVND in the germline V gene (reference sequence). The CDR3 loop spans 14 amino acids. The CDR3 here is CASREQGNSYGYTF. The CDR3 region has the DNA TGTGCCAGTAGGGAACAGGGTAACTCCTATGGCTACACCTTC.

The chain links TRBV28 to TRBJ1-2, with 10 bases lining up with TRBD1. V dropped 6 bases and J dropped 6; count of bases not matched to a gene: 4. Germline V gene sequence: CDR1 MDHEN, CDR2 SYDVKM. The CDR3 extends over 13 amino acids. The CDR3 loop reads CASRRQGADGYTF. DNA of the CDR3: TGTGCCAGCAGGAGACAGGGGGCGGATGGCTACACCTTC.

The rearrangement uses TRBV24-1 and TRBJ2-6; 7 nucleotides agree with TRBD1. The CDR3 runs to 18 residues. From germline, CDR1 is KGHDR and CDR2 SFDVKD. The J segment lost 3 bases and the V segment lost 4 bases, leaving 11 bases of the junction unmatched. The CDR3 loop is CATSDHRQGAFGANVLTF. CDR3 coding DNA: TGTGCCACCAGTGACCACCGACAGGGTGCGTTTGGGGCCAACGTCCTGACTTTC.

This clone occurred once. V usage is TRBV5-1 and J usage is TRBJ2-2; 9 positions agree with TRBD1. The CDR3 runs 15 residues. Germline CDR1 and CDR2: SGHRS and YFSETQ. J was trimmed by 6 bases and V by 4 bases; bases with no gene match: 7. As DNA, the CDR3 is TGCGCCAGCAGCCTACAGGGGGCAGGCGCCGGGGAGCTGTTTTTT. Protein: CASSLQGAGAGELFF.

The rearrangement uses TRBV7-9 and TRBJ1-1, with D perhaps matching TRBD1 (6 bases). The CDR3 covers 13 residues. From germline, CDR1 is SEHNR and CDR2 FQNEAQ (reference sequence). V was clipped by 7 bases and J by 3 bases, with 12 bases between them. CDR3 DNA: TGTGCCAGCACCTTGGGGGGGCACACTGAAGCTTTCTTT. This sequence encodes CASTLGGHTEAFF. Filled out from reference TRBV7-9 and TRBJ1-1, the complete variable domain reads DTGVSQNPRHKITKRGQNVTFRCDPISEHNRLYWYRQTLGQGPEFLTYFQNEAQLEKSRLLSDRFSAERPKGSFSTLEIQRTEQGDSAMYLCASTLGGHTEAFFGQGTRLTVV.

The V gene is TRBV3-1 (or the pseudogene TRBV3-2), the J gene TRBJ2-5, with TRBD2 as a possible D gene (6 bases). The CDR3 extends over 14 amino acids. Trimming took 4 bases from V and 1 from J, leaving 10 bases between them. Germline CDR1 and CDR2: LGHDT and YNNKEL (reference sequence). Written as DNA, the CDR3 is TGTGCCAGCAGCCTCGGGGGTTCCCAAGAGACCCAGTACTTC. As protein: CASSLGGSQETQYF.

V usage is TRBV2 and J usage is TRBJ1-5; D is unclear. Germline V gene data show CDR1 as SNHLY and CDR2 as FYNNEI. This CDR3 has 13 residues. V was pared by 5 bases and J by 5 bases, with 10 bases between. DNA for the CDR3: TGTGCCAGCAGTTTTAGTACTTATCAGCCCCAGCATTTT. It translates to CASSFSTYQPQHF. Full variable domain (missing parts from reference TRBV2 and TRBJ1-5): EPEVTQTPSHQVTQMGQEVILRCVPISNHLYFYWYRQILGQKVEFLVSFYNNEISEKSEIFDDQFSVERPDGSNFTLKIRSTKLEDSAMYFCASSFSTYQPQHFGDGTRLSIL.

The genes are TRBV30 and TRBJ1-1, with D possibly TRBD1 on 6 matching bases. The CDR3 consists of 17 residues. CDR1 is GTSNPN and CDR2 is SVGIG in the germline V gene (reference sequence). With 8 bases removed from V and 3 bases from J, the gap between germline ends came to 28 bases. CDR3: CAATPSRTAKLYTEAFF. CDR3 coding DNA: TGTGCCGCAACCCCATCTAGGACAGCCAAACTGTACACTGAAGCTTTCTTT.